A selection of T cell receptor beta chains follows, all from one sample in a study of CD8 T cells in Susac syndrome. Each CDR3 protein gets one entry after TCRdb re-called the immunoSEQ multiplex PCR reads with MiXCR. The data contain roughly 200,000 distinct CDR3 sequences, 75% to 95% of them singletons. The sample was CD4+ T cells from PBMCs. These TCRs come from a human donor with Susac syndrome. CDR3s include the opening cysteine and the closing phenylalanine or tryptophan. The D gene is left open where the match is weak. Expanded clones get a size class; other rows say once, few or many, or leave the size out.

j_call,v_call,clone_size,d_call,cdr3_nt,cdr3_aa
TRBJ2-3,TRBV7-9,.,.,TGTGCCAGCAGCTTAGGAATAGGCACAGATACGCAGTATTTT,CASSLGIGTDTQYF
TRBJ2-1,TRBV5-1,.,TRBD2,TGCGCCAGCAGCTTGCCCCCCAGCGGGAGCTTGGTGGGGAAGAATGAGCAGTTCTTC,CASSLPPSGSLVGKNEQFF
TRBJ1-2,TRBV29-1,.,TRBD1,TGCAGCGGGGGACAGGGGGCGGACTATGGCTACACCTTC,CSGGQGADYGYTF
TRBJ2-3,TRBV2,few,.,TGTGCCAGCAGTGAAGTGGCAGTCACAGATACGCAGTATTTT,CASSEVAVTDTQYF
TRBJ2-1,TRBV2,.,TRBD2,TGTGCCAGCAGTGCACCGACTAGCGGGAAAGAGAATCTAAATGAGCAGTTCTTC,CASSAPTSGKENLNEQFF
TRBJ2-1,TRBV20-1,once,TRBD2,TGCAGTGCTAGTAATAGAAGACAAGCGGGAGTAGAGCAGTTCTTC,CSASNRRQAGVEQFF
TRBJ2-5,TRBV5-1,.,.,TGCGCCAGCAGCTTCAGCTATCAAGAGACCCAGTACTTC,CASSFSYQETQYF
TRBJ1-4,TRBV4-1,.,.,TGCGCCAGCAGCCAGGACCCGGGGAACCCTAATGAAAAACTGTTTTTT,CASSQDPGNPNEKLFF
TRBJ1-1,TRBV3-1,.,.,TGTGCCAGCAGCCGGGACACTGAAGCTTTCTTT,CASSRDTEAFF
TRBJ2-7,TRBV19,.,.,TGTGCCAGTAGTATGGAAGGAAGCCTAGGGGAGCAGTACTTC,CASSMEGSLGEQYF
TRBJ2-5,TRBV24-1,.,.,TGTGCCACCAGTGACCTCCACAGGGCTGTGAGCGAGACCCAGTACTTC,CATSDLHRAVSETQYF
TRBJ1-5,TRBV2,.,TRBD1,TGTGCCAGCAGCCAGGACAGGGGGCGAAATCAGCCCCAGCATTTT,CASSQDRGRNQPQHF
TRBJ2-7,TRBV2,few,TRBD1,TGTGCCAGCAAACCGCGGGACAGGGGCCACGAGCAGTACTTC,CASKPRDRGHEQYF
TRBJ2-7,TRBV12-3/TRBV12-4,.,.,TGTGCCAGCAGTTTACAGACAGAAAATTACGAGCAGTACTTC,CASSLQTENYEQYF
TRBJ1-2,TRBV27,.,TRBD1,TGTGCCAGCTCATCCAGGGGGATACTTGGCTACACCTTC,CASSSRGILGYTF
TRBJ2-3,TRBV20-1,.,TRBD2,TGCAGTGCCACCGGGACTAGCGGGGCGTTGGCAGATACGCAGTATTTT,CSATGTSGALADTQYF
TRBJ1-1,TRBV29-1,.,.,TGCAGCGTTGAACGGGCCGGGACTGAAGCTTTCTTT,CSVERAGTEAFF
TRBJ1-2,TRBV30,.,.,TGTGCCTGGCGAGGTGACAGGCGAGATGGCTACACCTTC,CAWRGDRRDGYTF
TRBJ1-2,TRBV5-1,.,.,TGCGCCAGCAGCTTTTCTTACCCGTCCTATGGCTACACCTTC,CASSFSYPSYGYTF
TRBJ1-4,TRBV5-1,few,.,TGCGCCAGCAGCTTGGAAGCGGGGTTTAATGAAAAACTGTTTTTT,CASSLEAGFNEKLFF
TRBJ2-5,TRBV2,few,.,TGTGCCAGCAGTCCGAAAGAGACCCAGTACTTC,CASSPKETQYF
TRBJ2-1,TRBV19,once,TRBD1,TGTGCCAGTAGTATTGGGGACAGGGGGCTAAATGAGCAGTTCTTC,CASSIGDRGLNEQFF
TRBJ2-5,TRBV28,.,TRBD1,TGTGCCAGCACCTTGACAGGGTCAGAGACCCAGTACTTC,CASTLTGSETQYF
TRBJ2-2,TRBV21-1,.,.,TGTGCCAGCAGCTCGTTAGCGGAGAAGAACACCGGGGAGCTGTTTTTT,CASSSLAEKNTGELFF
TRBJ1-6,TRBV5-6,.,.,TGTGCCAGCAGAGTTCGACCGGGACTCTTTAATTCACCCCTCCACTTT,CASRVRPGLFNSPLHF
TRBJ2-3,TRBV5-4,once,.,TGTGCCAGCAGCGAGGATTCAAATACGCAGTATTTT,CASSEDSNTQYF
TRBJ1-5,TRBV2,.,.,TGTGCCAGCACGCTCCTTTATAGCAATCAGCCCCAGCATTTT,CASTLLYSNQPQHF
TRBJ1-2,TRBV30,.,.,TGTGCCTGGAGTGTGTCTCCAGGGGATGGCTACACCTTC,CAWSVSPGDGYTF
TRBJ1-3,TRBV28,.,TRBD1,TGTGCCAGCAGGAAACCGGGACAGGGCTATGGAAACACCATATATTTT,CASRKPGQGYGNTIYF
TRBJ1-2,TRBV27,.,.,TGTGCCAGCAGTCCTACGACGATTGGGCACTATGGCTACACCTTC,CASSPTTIGHYGYTF
TRBJ1-1,TRBV20-1,.,.,TGCAGTGCTGGGGCGGGGAACACTGAAGCTTTCTTT,CSAGAGNTEAFF
TRBJ2-2,TRBV3-1,.,.,TGTGCCAGCAGCCAAGGTGTACGGATCACCGGGGAGCTGTTTTTT,CASSQGVRITGELFF
TRBJ2-7,TRBV19,.,TRBD1,TGTGCCAGTAGTTTCGCAACCGGGACAGGGACGTACGAGCAGTACTTC,CASSFATGTGTYEQYF
TRBJ1-1,TRBV29-1,.,.,TGCAGCGTTCATGGTCAAAGCATTACTGAAGCTTTCTTT,CSVHGQSITEAFF
TRBJ1-2,TRBV6-1,.,.,TGTGCCAGCAGTGAAGCCCAGGACAGAAATGGCTACACCTTC,CASSEAQDRNGYTF
TRBJ2-7,TRBV6-4,.,.,TGTGCCAGCAGTGACCCGGTCGACCAGGACTACGAGCAGTACTTC,CASSDPVDQDYEQYF
TRBJ1-3,TRBV3-1,.,.,TGTGCCAGCAGCCCATCATTGGGCCCCGACTTGGGGACTACTGGAAACACCATATATTTT,CASSPSLGPDLGTTGNTIYF
TRBJ2-6,TRBV18,.,.,TGTGCCAGCTCACCACTTCCCGGGCCCAGCTCTGGGGCCAACGTCCTGACTTTC,CASSPLPGPSSGANVLTF
TRBJ2-7,TRBV30,.,TRBD1,TGTGCCTGGATTCCGGACAGGGCCCGTTTCGAGCAGTACTTC,CAWIPDRARFEQYF
TRBJ2-7,TRBV7-2,.,TRBD2,TGTGCCAGCAGCTTAGCGGCTAGCGGGGTTCCCTACGAGCAGTACTTC,CASSLAASGVPYEQYF
TRBJ2-1,TRBV18,.,.,TGTGCCAGCTCACTTAAAGGGCAGGGGGGGAGCGACGGATACAATGAGCAGTTCTTC,CASSLKGQGGSDGYNEQFF
TRBJ1-1,TRBV29-1,.,.,TGCAGCGTTTCGAAAAGACGGGATAACACTGAAGCTTTCTTT,CSVSKRRDNTEAFF
TRBJ1-3,TRBV6-1,.,.,TGTGCCAGCAGACTCCGGCCGGGGGTGCGCTCTGGAAACACCATATATTTT,CASRLRPGVRSGNTIYF
TRBJ2-6,TRBV6-1,.,.,TGTGCCAGCACCGCCGGGGAGAGCTCTGGGGCCAACGTCCTGACTTTC,CASTAGESSGANVLTF
TRBJ1-2,TRBV19,once,.,TGTGCCAGTAGTATAAACAGGGAGAACTATGGCTACACCTTC,CASSINRENYGYTF
TRBJ1-1,TRBV20-1,.,.,TGCAGTGCTAGTGGCGGTCCCACTGAAGCTTTCTTT,CSASGGPTEAFF
TRBJ2-1,TRBV4-1,once,TRBD2,TGCGCCAGCAGCCTATCTAGCGGGAGTTATGAGCAGTTCTTC,CASSLSSGSYEQFF
TRBJ2-1,TRBV27,.,TRBD2,TGTGCCAGCCGCAAGGACCTTAGCGGGAGAACAAATGAGCAGTTCTTC,CASRKDLSGRTNEQFF
TRBJ1-2,TRBV5-4,.,.,TGTGCCAGCAGCTTGCCAGGGAATCACTATGGCTACACCTTC,CASSLPGNHYGYTF
TRBJ1-3,TRBV20-1,.,TRBD1,TGCAGTGCTAGTCGACAGGGAACAGGAAACACCATATATTTT,CSASRQGTGNTIYF
TRBJ2-1,TRBV20-1,.,TRBD2,TGCAGTGGGGGACTAGCGGGAGGCCCCTACAATGAGCAGTTCTTC,CSGGLAGGPYNEQFF
TRBJ2-5,TRBV5-1,once,.,TGCGCCAGCAGCTCCTACGTGTCAACCCCGGGGGCCCAGTACTTC,CASSSYVSTPGAQYF
TRBJ2-5,TRBV6-1,.,.,TGTGCCAGCAGAACAGGAGGGACCCAAGAGACCCAGTACTTC,CASRTGGTQETQYF